Detailed here is one TCR beta chain. This specimen belongs to a study of blood T cell repertoires in COVID-19. Study in general: Samples taken during acute and convalescent COVID-19 were collected in the United States, Italy and Spain. PBMCs, B-cell-depleted T cells, or T cells provided the cDNA or gDNA that made up the material.

CDR3 length: 14 residues. Germline CDR1 is SGHAT and CDR2 is FQNNGV. Trimming removed 0 bases at V and 3 bases at J, with 8 bases between. In the authors' workflow: Researchers report that nucleated cell counts were estimated from reference gene primer amplification. Method: immunoSEQ multiplex PCR; TCRdb's copy keeps in-frame clones and lacks some. V and J calls plus clone size are reproduced from that table; the DNA served to infer D and trimming. The table includes roughly 100,000 clones, about four fifths detected once. The sequencing sample was made of peripheral blood. The source is a human donor in a cohort sampled during active COVID-19. V is TRBV11-2 and J is TRBJ1-1; D perhaps matches TRBD1 (6 bases). CDR3 nucleotide sequence: TGTGCCAGCAGCTTAGACAGGGGAGACACTGAAGCTTTCTTT. Amino acid sequence: CASSLDRGDTEAFF.